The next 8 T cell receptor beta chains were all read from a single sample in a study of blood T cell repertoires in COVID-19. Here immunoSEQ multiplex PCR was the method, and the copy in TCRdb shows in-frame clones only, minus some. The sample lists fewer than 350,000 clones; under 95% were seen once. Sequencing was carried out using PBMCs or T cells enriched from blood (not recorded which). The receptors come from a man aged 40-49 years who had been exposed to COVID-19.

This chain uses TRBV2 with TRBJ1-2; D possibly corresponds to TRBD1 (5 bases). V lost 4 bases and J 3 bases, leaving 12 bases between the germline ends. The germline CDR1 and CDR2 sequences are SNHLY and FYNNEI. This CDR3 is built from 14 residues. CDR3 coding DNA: TGTGCCAGCAGTGCAGGGTTAAGGGACTATGGCTACACCTTC. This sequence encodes CASSAGLRDYGYTF.

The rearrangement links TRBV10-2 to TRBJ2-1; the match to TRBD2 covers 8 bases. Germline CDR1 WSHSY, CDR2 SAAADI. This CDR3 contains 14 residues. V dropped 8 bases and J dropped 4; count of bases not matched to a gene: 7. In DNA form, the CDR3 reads TGCGCCAGCTCCCCTAGCGGGCCTTACAATGAGCAGTTCTTC. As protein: CASSPSGPYNEQFF.

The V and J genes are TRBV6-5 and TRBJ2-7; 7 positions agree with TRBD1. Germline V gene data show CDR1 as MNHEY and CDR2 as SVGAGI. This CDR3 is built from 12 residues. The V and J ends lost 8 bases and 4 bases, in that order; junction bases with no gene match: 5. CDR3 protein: CASGQAAYEQYF. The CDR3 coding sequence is TGTGCCAGCGGACAGGCCGCTTACGAGCAGTACTTC.

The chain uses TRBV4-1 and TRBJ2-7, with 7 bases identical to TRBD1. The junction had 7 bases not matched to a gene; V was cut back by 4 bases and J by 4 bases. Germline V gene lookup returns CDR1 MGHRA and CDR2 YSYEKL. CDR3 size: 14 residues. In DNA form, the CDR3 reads TGCGCCAGCAGCCGAGACAGGGTTAATTACGAGCAGTACTTC. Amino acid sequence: CASSRDRVNYEQYF.

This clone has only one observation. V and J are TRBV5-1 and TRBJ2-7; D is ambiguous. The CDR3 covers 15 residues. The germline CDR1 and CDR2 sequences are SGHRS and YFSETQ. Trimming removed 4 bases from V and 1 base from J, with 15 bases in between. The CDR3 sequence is CASSPTITRSYEQYF. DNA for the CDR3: TGCGCCAGCAGCCCGACCATTACGAGGTCCTACGAGCAGTACTTC. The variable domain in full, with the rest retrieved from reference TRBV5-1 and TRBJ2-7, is KAGVTQTPRYLIKTRGQQVTLSCSPISGHRSVSWYQQTPGQGLQFLFEYFSETQRNKGNFPGRFSGRQFSNSRSEMNVSTLELGDSALYLCASSPTITRSYEQYFGPGTRLTVT.

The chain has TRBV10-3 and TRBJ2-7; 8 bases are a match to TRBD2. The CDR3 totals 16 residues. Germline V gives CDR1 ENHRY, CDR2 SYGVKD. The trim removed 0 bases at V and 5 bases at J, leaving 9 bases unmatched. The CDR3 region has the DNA TGTGCCATCAGTGAGTCGAAGGCAGCGGGAGCCAACGAGCAGTACTTC. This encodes CAISESKAAGANEQYF.

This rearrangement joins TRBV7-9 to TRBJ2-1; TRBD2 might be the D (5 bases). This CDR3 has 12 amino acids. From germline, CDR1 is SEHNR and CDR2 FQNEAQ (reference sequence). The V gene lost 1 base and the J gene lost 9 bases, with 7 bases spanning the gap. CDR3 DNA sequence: TGTGCCAGCAGCTTAGGTGCGGGTGAGCAGTTCTTC. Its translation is CASSLGAGEQFF.

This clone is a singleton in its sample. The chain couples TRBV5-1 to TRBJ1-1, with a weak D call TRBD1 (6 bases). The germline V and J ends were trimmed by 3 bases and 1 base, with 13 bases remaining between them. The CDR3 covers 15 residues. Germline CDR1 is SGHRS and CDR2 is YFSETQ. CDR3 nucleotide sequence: TGCGCCAGCAGCTCTATTGGACAGCAGAACACTGAAGCTTTCTTT. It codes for CASSSIGQQNTEAFF.